This entry concerns a single T cell receptor beta chain. The data derive from a study of technical replicates of blood from a few donors. Trimming took 3 bases from V and 6 from J, leaving 15 bases between them. This CDR3 comprises 15 residues. Germline CDR1 KGHSH, CDR2 LQKENI. Clones were read by immunoSEQ multiplex PCR, and TCRdb kept only the in-frame ones, dropping some. The table lists approximately 13,000 clones, approximately 78% of them singletons. The sequenced sample was PBMCs. The V call is TRBV18, the J call TRBJ2-1; D is undetermined. The receptor comes from a human donor in good health. As DNA, the CDR3 is TGTGCCAGCTCACCCGCCTTGGTAGATGGCAATGAGCAGTTCTTC. Translation: CASSPALVDGNEQFF.